Below, one T cell receptor beta chain is given with its context. The table came from immunoSEQ multiplex PCR; TCRdb's copy has only in-frame clones and leaves some out. Of a few hundred thousand clones detected, roughly 87% appear once; the ten largest clones hold approximately 0.93%. The J segment lost 4 bases and the V segment lost 1 base, leaving 8 bases of the junction unmatched. The CDR3 consists of 16 residues. The germline CDR1 and CDR2 sequences are SGHTA and FQGNSA. The sample is drawn from a study of blood T cell repertoires in COVID-19. The receptor was derived from a woman in her twenties or thirties who had recovered from COVID-19. The rearrangement links TRBV7-2 to TRBJ1-2; 8 nucleotides agree with TRBD1. Specimen: PBMCs or T cells enriched from blood (not recorded which). CDR3 bases: TGTGCCAGCAGCTTAGGGGCAGGGGGCGATCCCTATGGCTACACCTTC. This translates into CASSLGAGGDPYGYTF. Based on the CDR3 plus reference TRBV7-2 and TRBJ1-2, the full variable domain is GAGVSQSPSNKVTEKGKDVELRCDPISGHTALYWYRQSLGQGLEFLIYFQGNSAPDKSGLPSDRFSAERTGGSVSTLTIQRTQQEDSAVYLCASSLGAGGDPYGYTFGSGTRLTVV.